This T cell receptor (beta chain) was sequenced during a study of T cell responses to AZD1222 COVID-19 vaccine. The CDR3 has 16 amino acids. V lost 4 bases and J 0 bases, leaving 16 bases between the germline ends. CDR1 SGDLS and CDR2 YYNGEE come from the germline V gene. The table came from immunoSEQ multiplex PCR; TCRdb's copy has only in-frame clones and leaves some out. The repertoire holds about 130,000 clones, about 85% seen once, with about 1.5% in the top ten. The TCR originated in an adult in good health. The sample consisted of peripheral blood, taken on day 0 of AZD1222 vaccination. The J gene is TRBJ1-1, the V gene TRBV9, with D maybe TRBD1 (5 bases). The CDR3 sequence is CASSPFKTVLNTEAFF. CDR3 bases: TGTGCCAGCAGCCCCTTCAAGACAGTCTTGAACACTGAAGCTTTCTTT.